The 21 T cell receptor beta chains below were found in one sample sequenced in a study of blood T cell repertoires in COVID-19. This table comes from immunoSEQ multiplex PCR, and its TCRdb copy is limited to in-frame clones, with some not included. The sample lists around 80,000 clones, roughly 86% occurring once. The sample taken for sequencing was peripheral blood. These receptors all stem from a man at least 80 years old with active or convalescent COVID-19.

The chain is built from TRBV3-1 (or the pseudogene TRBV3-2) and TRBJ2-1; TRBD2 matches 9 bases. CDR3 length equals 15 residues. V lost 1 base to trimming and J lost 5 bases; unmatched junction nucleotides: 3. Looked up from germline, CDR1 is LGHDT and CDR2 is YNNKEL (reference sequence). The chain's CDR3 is CASSQGLAENNEQFF. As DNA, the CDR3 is TGTGCCAGCAGCCAAGGACTAGCGGAGAACAATGAGCAGTTCTTC.

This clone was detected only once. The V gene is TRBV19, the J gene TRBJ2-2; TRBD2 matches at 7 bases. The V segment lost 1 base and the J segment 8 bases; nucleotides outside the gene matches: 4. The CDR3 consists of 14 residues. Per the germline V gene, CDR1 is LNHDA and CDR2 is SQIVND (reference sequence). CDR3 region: CASSIAAGDGELFF. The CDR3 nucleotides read TGTGCCAGTAGTATAGCCGCGGGGGATGGGGAGCTGTTTTTT.

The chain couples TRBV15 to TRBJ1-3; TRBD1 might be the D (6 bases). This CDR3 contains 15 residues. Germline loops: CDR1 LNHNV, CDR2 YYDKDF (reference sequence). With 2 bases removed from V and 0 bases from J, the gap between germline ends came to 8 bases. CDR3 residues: CATSRRTDSGNTIYF. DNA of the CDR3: TGTGCCACCAGCAGAAGGACAGACTCTGGAAACACCATATATTTT.

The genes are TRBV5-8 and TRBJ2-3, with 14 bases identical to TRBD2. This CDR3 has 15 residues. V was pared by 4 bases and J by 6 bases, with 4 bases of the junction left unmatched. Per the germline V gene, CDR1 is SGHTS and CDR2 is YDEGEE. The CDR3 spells CASSRGLAGVDTQYF. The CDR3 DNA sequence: TGTGCCAGCAGCAGGGGACTAGCGGGGGTGGATACGCAGTATTTT. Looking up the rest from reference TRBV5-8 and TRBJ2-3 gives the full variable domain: EAGVTQSPTHLIKTRGQQATLRCSPISGHTSVYWYQQALGLGLQFLLWYDEGEERNRGNFPPRFSGRQFPNYSSELNVNALELEDSALYLCASSRGLAGVDTQYFGPGTRLTVL.

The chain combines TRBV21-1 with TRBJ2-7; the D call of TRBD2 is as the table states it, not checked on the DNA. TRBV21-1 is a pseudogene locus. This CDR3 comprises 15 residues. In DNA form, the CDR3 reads TGTGCCAGCAGCAAGGGGGGGACATCGGTGAACGAGCAGTACGTC. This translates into CASSKGGTSVNEQYV.

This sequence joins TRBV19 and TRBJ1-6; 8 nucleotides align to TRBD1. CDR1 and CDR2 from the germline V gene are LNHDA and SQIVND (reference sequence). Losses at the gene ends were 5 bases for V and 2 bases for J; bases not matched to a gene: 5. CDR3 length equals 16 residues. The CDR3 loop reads CASSADRGTYNSPLHF. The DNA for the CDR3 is TGTGCCAGTAGTGCAGACAGGGGTACCTATAATTCACCCCTCCACTTT.

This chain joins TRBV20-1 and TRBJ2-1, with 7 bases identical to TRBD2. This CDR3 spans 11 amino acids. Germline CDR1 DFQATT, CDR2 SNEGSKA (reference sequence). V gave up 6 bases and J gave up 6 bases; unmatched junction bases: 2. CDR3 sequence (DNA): TGCAGTGCCTCTAGCGGCAATGAGCAGTTCTTC. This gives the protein CSASSGNEQFF.

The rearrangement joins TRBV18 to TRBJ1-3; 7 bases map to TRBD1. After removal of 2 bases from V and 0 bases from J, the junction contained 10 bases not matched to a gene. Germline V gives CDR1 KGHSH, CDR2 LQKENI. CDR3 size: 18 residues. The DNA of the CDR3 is TGTGCCAGCTCACCAGCAATCCCGGGACAGAGCTCTGGAAACACCATATATTTT. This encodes CASSPAIPGQSSGNTIYF. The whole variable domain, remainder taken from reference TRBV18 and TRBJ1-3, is NAGVMQNPRHLVRRRGQEARLRCSPMKGHSHVYWYRQLPEEGLKFMVYLQKENIIDESGMPKERFSAEFPKEGPSILRIQQVVRGDSAAYFCASSPAIPGQSSGNTIYFGEGSWLTVV.

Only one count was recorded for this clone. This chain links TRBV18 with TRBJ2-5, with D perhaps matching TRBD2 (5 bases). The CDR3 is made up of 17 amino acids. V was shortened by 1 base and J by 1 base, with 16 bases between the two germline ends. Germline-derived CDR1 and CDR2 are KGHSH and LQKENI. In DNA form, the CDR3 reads TGTGCCAGCTCACCACTGGGAAAGACTAACATCCAAGAGACCCAGTACTTC. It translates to CASSPLGKTNIQETQYF.

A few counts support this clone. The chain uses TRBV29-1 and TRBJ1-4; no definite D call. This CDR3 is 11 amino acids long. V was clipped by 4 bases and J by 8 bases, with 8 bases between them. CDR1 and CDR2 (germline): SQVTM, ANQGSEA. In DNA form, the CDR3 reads TGCAGCGTTGTCGCAGTGGAAAAACTGTTTTTT. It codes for CSVVAVEKLFF.

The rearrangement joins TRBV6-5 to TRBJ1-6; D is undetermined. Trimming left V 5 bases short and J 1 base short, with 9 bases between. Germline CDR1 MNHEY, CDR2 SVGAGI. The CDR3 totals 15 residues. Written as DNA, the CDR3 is TGTGCCAGCAGTATCAAAAAATCCTATAATTCACCCCTCCACTTT. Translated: CASSIKKSYNSPLHF.

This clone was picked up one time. Here the CDR3 DNA reads TGTGCCAGCAGAAATGGGGGGGCTGCGGGGGAGACCCAGTACTTC. Protein product: CASRNGGAAGETQYF. The rearrangement uses TRBV11-3 and TRBJ2-5; D is perhaps TRBD2 (7 bases). V lost 6 bases, J lost 5 bases, and 19 bases lay in between. The CDR3 has 15 amino acids. Germline values: CDR1 SGHNT, CDR2 YENEEA.

CDR3 DNA sequence: TGTGCCAGCAGTCTACAGGGTGTTCGCACTGAAGCTTTCTTT. Translating gives CASSLQGVRTEAFF. The V gene is TRBV28, the J gene TRBJ1-1; weak D call: TRBD1 (6 bases). This CDR3 region has 14 residues. The germline V gene encodes CDR1 MDHEN and CDR2 SYDVKM. The V end was cut by 5 bases, the J end by 4 bases, with 14 bases between.

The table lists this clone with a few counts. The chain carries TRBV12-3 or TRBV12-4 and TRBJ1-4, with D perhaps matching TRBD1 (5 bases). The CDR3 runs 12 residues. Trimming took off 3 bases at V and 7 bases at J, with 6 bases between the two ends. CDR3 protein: CASSLGGEKLFF. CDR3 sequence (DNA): TGTGCCAGCAGTTTGGGGGGTGAAAAACTGTTTTTT.

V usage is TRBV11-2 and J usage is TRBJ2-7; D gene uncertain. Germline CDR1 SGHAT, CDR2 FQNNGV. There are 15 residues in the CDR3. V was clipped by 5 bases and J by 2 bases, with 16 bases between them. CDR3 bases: TGTGCCAGCAGCCCCGATCCGGGTCGAACCTACGAGCAGTACGTC. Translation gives CASSPDPGRTYEQYV.

CDR3 nucleotides: TGTGCCAGCAGCTTGGAGGGGGCATATGGCTACACCTTC. It codes for CASSLEGAYGYTF. This chain links TRBV5-4 with TRBJ1-2, with 7 bases matching TRBD1. The CDR3 has 13 residues. CDR1 and CDR2 (germline): SGHNT, YYREEE (reference sequence). V lost 0 bases, J lost 5 bases, and 1 base stayed unmatched. The entire variable domain, with the rest obtained from reference TRBV5-4 and TRBJ1-2, is as follows: ETGVTQSPTHLIKTRGQQVTLRCSSQSGHNTVSWYQQALGQGPQFIFQYYREEENGRGNFPPRFSGLQFPNYSSELNVNALELDDSALYLCASSLEGAYGYTFGSGTRLTVV.

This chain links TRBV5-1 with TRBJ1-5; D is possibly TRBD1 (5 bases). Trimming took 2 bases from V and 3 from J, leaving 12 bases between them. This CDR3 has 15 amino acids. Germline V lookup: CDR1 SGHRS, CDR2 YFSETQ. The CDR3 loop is CASSLDDRNNQPQHF. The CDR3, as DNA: TGCGCCAGCAGCTTAGACGACAGAAACAATCAGCCCCAGCATTTT.

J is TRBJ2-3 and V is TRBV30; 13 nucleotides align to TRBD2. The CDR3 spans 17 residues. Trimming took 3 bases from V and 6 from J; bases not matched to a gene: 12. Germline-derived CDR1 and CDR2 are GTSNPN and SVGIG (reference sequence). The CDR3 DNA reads TGTGCCTGGAGCCCATCCGGGACTAGCGGGATCATGGATACGCAGTATTTT. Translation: CAWSPSGTSGIMDTQYF.

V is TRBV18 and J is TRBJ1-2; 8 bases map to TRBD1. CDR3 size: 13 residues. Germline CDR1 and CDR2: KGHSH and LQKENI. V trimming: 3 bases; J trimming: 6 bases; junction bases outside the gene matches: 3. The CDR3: CASSPIQGDGYTF. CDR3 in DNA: TGTGCCAGCTCACCCATACAGGGGGATGGCTACACCTTC. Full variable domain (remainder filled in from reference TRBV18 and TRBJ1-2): NAGVMQNPRHLVRRRGQEARLRCSPMKGHSHVYWYRQLPEEGLKFMVYLQKENIIDESGMPKERFSAEFPKEGPSILRIQQVVRGDSAAYFCASSPIQGDGYTFGSGTRLTVV.

This chain's CDR3 is CASRGQGVGQPQHF. The CDR3 nucleotides read TGTGCCAGCCGGGGACAGGGTGTTGGTCAGCCCCAGCATTTT. This chain connects TRBV2 to TRBJ1-5, with TRBD1 identical over 9 bases. The J segment lost 6 bases and the V segment lost 8 bases, leaving 8 bases of the junction unmatched. Germline-derived CDR1 and CDR2 are SNHLY and FYNNEI. The length of the CDR3 is 14 residues.

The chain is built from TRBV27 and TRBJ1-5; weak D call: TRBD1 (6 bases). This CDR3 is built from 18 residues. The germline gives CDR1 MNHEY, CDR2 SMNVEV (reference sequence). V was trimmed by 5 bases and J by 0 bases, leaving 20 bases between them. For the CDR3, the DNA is TGTGCCAGCAGTAGTTTAAACTGGGACACCTATAGCAATCAGCCCCAGCATTTT. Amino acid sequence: CASSSLNWDTYSNQPQHF.